This T cell receptor beta chain was sequenced for a study of CXCR3-negative and CXCR3-positive naive CD8 T cells. Points from the study as a whole: PBMCs showed partially decreased CXCR3 expression after cryopreservation, and most assays used fresh PBMCs. CXCR3-positive naive cells had TRB CDR3s that were more hydrophobic than CXCR3-negative naive cells had. Unlike memory cells, which differed, naive CXCR3-negative and CXCR3-positive cells had similar TRBV-TRBJ usage.

Comment on this clonotype: Its specificity is unknown.

The CDR3 consists of 13 residues. Researchers reported sorting every CD8+ T cell subset in triplicate, 300,000 cells per sort. The TRB libraries of cDNA were built by UMI-labeled 5' RACE. TCRdb re-called the 5' RACE reads, yielding one record per CDR3 amino acid sequence without DNA. The table lists approximately 100,000 distinct CDR3 sequences. The J gene is TRBJ2-5, the V gene TRBV12-3 or TRBV12-4. This TCR was recovered from a human donor in good health. Some clones in this sample may be carry-over from other donors' samples. Sequenced material: naive CXCR3+ CD8+ T cells from blood. Indicated subset: CD45RO-CCR7+CD27+CD95- naive CD8+ T cells expressing CXCR3 (TNR3+). The CDR3 spells CASSFQLAVTQYF.